This T cell receptor (beta chain) was sequenced during a study of beta chain features in type 1 diabetes. Study-wide results and limits: Shorter TCRB CDR3s, moderately but significantly so, marked every one of the four CD4+ subsets in Type 1 diabetes patients. TCRB repertoires of naive, central memory and Treg cells appeared more similar among patients than among healthy donors.

Isolation of CD4+ naive, central memory, regulatory and stem cell-like memory cells was achieved by sorting via CD45RO/CCR7/CD25/CD127/CD95/CD27. As every portion of the isolated RNA was reverse transcribed, the sequencing read expressed TCRB transcripts. Assay: immunoSEQ multiplex PCR; the TCRdb copy retains only in-frame clones and omits some. The sample records about 370,000 clones, 8% to 10% being singletons. Germline V CDR1 and CDR2: MDHEN, SYDVKM. V shed 4 bases, J shed 0 bases, and the junction held 5 bases outside the gene matches. This CDR3 contains 17 residues. In the case of this clone: Its antigen is currently unknown.

The sequenced sample was central memory CD4+ T cells from blood. The TCR was taken from a man aged 25-45 years with type 1 diabetes. The genes are TRBV28 and TRBJ2-2, with 10 bases lining up with TRBD1. The CDR3 coding sequence is TGTGCCAGCAGTTGGGGACAGGGGCGAACGAACACCGGGGAGCTGTTTTTT. It translates to CASSWGQGRTNTGELFF.